The clone carrying this T cell receptor (beta chain) was observed a few times. CDR1 SGHTA and CDR2 FQGNSA come from the germline V gene. The CDR3 totals 14 residues. With 5 bases clipped from V and 3 bases from J, the junction kept 4 bases outside the gene matches. TCRdb reprocessed the RT-PCR reads via MiXCR and lists one record per CDR3 protein. In the table there are more than 600,000 distinct CDR3 sequences, approximately 15% of which are singletons. This TCR was recovered from a female donor in good health, serving as a healthy control. The chain recombines TRBV7-2 with TRBJ1-3; 7 bases fit TRBD1. The sequenced sample consisted of memory CD4+ T cells from blood. Here the CDR3 reads CASSPGGDGNTIYF. Here the CDR3 DNA reads TGTGCCAGCAGCCCAGGGGGGGATGGAAACACCATATATTTT. The variable domain in full, with the rest retrieved from reference TRBV7-2 and TRBJ1-3, is GAGVSQSPSNKVTEKGKDVELRCDPISGHTALYWYRQSLGQGLEFLIYFQGNSAPDKSGLPSDRFSAERTGGSVSTLTIQRTQQEDSAVYLCASSPGGDGNTIYFGEGSWLTVV.